Listed below are T cell receptor beta chains from one sample, sequenced in a study of early T cells in non-severe SARS-CoV-2 infection. Using its own MiXCR run on the 5' RACE reads, TCRdb lists one record per CDR3 protein. This sample has tens of thousands of distinct CDR3 sequences; 10% to 15% occur once, and the top ten carry around 4.5%. The sequenced material came from whole blood. The receptors shown here come from an adult who was a healthcare worker with PCR-confirmed SARS-CoV-2 infection or an uninfected control (not recorded which). Each CDR3 is given with its conserved first and last residue. A D gene is named only where the DNA matches it firmly. Only some rows state a clone size, as once, few, many or a class for expanded clones.

V gene	J gene	clone size	D gene	CDR3 protein	CDR3 DNA
TRBV7-2	TRBJ2-1	few	NA	CASSLSLTDTYNEQFF	TGTGCCAGCAGCTTATCCCTTACGGATACCTACAATGAGCAGTTCTTC
TRBV10-1	TRBJ2-2	NA	TRBD1	CASSVGGVSTGELFF	TGCGCCAGCAGTGTAGGGGGCGTGAGCACCGGGGAGCTGTTTTTT
TRBV5-1	TRBJ2-3	many	NA	CASSLGDSYTDTQYF	TGCGCCAGCAGCTTGGGTGACAGCTACACAGATACGCAGTATTTT
TRBV30	TRBJ2-1	few	NA	CAWTAAKTHNEQFF	TGTGCCTGGACAGCGGCCAAAACCCACAATGAGCAGTTCTTC
TRBV11-2	TRBJ1-1	NA	NA	CASSYPGAGMNTEAFF	TGTGCCAGCAGCTACCCTGGTGCGGGGATGAACACTGAAGCTTTCTTT
TRBV7-2	TRBJ2-5	few	TRBD2	CASSLGTSGGPPEKETQYF	TGTGCCAGCAGCTTAGGAACTAGCGGGGGGCCCCCGGAAAAAGAGACCCAGTACTTC
TRBV29-1	TRBJ2-5	few	NA	CSVDNFQETQYF	TGCAGCGTTGATAACTTCCAAGAGACCCAGTACTTC
TRBV20-1	TRBJ2-3	NA	TRBD2	CSAITSGSTDTQYF	TGCAGTGCTATAACTAGCGGGAGCACAGATACGCAGTATTTT
TRBV7-9	TRBJ2-1	many	TRBD1	CASSLSGTGVNEQFF	TGTGCCAGCAGCCTTTCCGGGACAGGGGTGAATGAGCAGTTCTTC
TRBV3-1	TRBJ2-5	NA	TRBD2	CASSQNPLAGQETQYF	TGTGCCAGCAGCCAAAACCCCCTAGCGGGACAAGAGACCCAGTACTTC
TRBV11-2	TRBJ2-7	few	NA	CASSLGVRAVLDEQYF	TGTGCCAGCAGCTTAGGCGTCAGGGCCGTCCTTGACGAGCAGTACTTC
TRBV28	TRBJ2-7	NA	NA	CASSTPRVRPYEQYF	TGTGCCAGCAGTACCCCGCGGGTTCGACCCTACGAGCAGTACTTC